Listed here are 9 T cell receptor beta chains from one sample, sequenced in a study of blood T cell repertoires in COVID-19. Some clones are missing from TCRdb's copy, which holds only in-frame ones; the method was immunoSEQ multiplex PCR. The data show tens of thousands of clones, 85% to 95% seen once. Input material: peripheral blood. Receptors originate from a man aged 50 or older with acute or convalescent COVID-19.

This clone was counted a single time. The CDR3 DNA follows: TGTGCCAGCAGGACCGGGGGGTACACTGAAGCTTTCTTT. It specifies CASRTGGYTEAFF. The gene calls are TRBV27 and TRBJ1-1; tentative D call: TRBD1 (5 bases). Per germline, CDR1 MNHEY and CDR2 SMNVEV (reference sequence). V was pared by 6 bases and J by 3 bases, with 11 bases between. This CDR3 has 13 residues.

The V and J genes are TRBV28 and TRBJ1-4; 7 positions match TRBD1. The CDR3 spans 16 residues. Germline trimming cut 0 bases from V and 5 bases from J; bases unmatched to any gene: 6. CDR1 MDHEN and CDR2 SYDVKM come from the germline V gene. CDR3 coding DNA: TGTGCCAGCAGTTTATGGGGACAGTTGGTCAATGAAAAACTGTTTTTT. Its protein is CASSLWGQLVNEKLFF.

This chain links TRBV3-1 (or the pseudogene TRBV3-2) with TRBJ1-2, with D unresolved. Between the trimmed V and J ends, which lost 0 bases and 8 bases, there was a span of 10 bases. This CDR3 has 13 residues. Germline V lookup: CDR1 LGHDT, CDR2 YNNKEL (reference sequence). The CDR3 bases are TGTGCCAGCAGCCAAGAGGGTGCTAGGGGCTACACCTTC. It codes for CASSQEGARGYTF.

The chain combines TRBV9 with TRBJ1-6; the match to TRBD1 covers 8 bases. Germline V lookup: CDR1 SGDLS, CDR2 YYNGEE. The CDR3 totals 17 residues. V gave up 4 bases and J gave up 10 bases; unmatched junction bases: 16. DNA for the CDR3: TGTGCCAGCAGCCCCTTAGACAGGGGAGCTTTTGGATCACCCCTCCACTTT. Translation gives CASSPLDRGAFGSPLHF.

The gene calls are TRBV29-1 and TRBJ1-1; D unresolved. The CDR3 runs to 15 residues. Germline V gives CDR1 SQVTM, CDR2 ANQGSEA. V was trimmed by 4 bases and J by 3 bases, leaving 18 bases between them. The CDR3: CSVVILSSEDTEAFF. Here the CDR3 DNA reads TGCAGCGTTGTGATCCTATCGAGTGAGGACACTGAAGCTTTCTTT. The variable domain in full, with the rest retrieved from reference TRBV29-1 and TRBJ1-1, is SAVISQKPSRDICQRGTSLTIQCQVDSQVTMMFWYRQQPGQSLTLIATANQGSEATYESGFVIDKFPISRPNLTFSTLTVSNMSPEDSSIYLCSVVILSSEDTEAFFGQGTRLTVV.

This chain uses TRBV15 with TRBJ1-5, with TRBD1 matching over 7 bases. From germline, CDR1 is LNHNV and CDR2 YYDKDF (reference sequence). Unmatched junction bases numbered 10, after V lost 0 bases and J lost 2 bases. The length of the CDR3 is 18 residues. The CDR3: CATSRDSATGDGNQPQHF. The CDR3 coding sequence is TGTGCCACCAGCAGAGACTCCGCAACAGGGGACGGCAATCAGCCCCAGCATTTT.

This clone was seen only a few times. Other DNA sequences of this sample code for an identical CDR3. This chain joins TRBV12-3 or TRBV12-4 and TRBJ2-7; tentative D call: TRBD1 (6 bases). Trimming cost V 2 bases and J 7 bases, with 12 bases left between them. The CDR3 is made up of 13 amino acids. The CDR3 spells CASSLTGTGEQYF. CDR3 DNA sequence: TGTGCCAGCAGTTTAACAGGGACGGGGGAGCAGTACTTC.

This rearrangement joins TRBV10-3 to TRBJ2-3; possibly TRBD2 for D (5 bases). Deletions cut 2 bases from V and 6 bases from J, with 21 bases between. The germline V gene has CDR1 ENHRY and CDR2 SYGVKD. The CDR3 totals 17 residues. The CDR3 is CAISEGSKPGMVDTQYF. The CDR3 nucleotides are TGTGCCATCAGTGAGGGGTCAAAGCCGGGAATGGTTGATACGCAGTATTTT.

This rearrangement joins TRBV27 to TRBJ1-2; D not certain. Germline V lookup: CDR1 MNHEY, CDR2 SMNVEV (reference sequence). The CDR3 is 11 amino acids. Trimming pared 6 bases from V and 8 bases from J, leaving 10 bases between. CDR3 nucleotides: TGTGCCAGCAGGTCTCTACGAGGCTACACCTTC. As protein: CASRSLRGYTF.